One and the same sample provided the 21 T cell receptor beta chains below, sequenced in a study of blood T cells in healthy people across ages. Then a second PCR, running roughly 7 to 11 cycles, was carried out with a sample-barcoded 5' primer and a J-beta primer mix. TCRdb re-analysed the 5' RACE reads in MiXCR, keeping a single row per CDR3 protein. The table shows around 790,000 distinct CDR3 sequences, with 44% occurring only once. Sequenced material: blood. These receptor sequences come from a man in his sixties in good health.

CDR3 sequence: CASSVHTGTGYEQYF. CDR3 DNA: TGTGCCAGCAGTGTCCATACCGGGACAGGCTACGAGCAGTACTTC. The chain employs TRBV6-1 and TRBJ2-7; 8 bases agree with TRBD1. The CDR3 runs 15 residues. Trimming at V came to 4 bases and at J to 3 bases, leaving 8 bases not matched to a gene. Germline V CDR1 and CDR2: MNHNS, SASEGT.

This clonotype was counted between two and nine times. The chain joins TRBV4-3 to TRBJ1-1; D remains unclear. The CDR3 spans 14 residues. V was pared by 0 bases and J by 8 bases, with 13 bases between. Germline assignment: CDR1 LGHNA and CDR2 YSLEER. The CDR3 DNA reads TGCGCCAGCAGCCAAGATAAGACTCAGTACGAAGCTTTCTTT. Residues: CASSQDKTQYEAFF.

This sequence joins TRBV27 and TRBJ2-7, with 8 positions matching TRBD1. The V gene's germline CDR1 is MNHEY and CDR2 SMNVEV (reference sequence). This CDR3 is built from 13 residues. J was trimmed by 7 bases and V by 6 bases; bases with no gene match: 8. The CDR3 DNA sequence: TGTGCCAGCAGGGCGGACAGGGCTTGGGAGCAGTACTTC. Encoded protein: CASRADRAWEQYF.

This chain links TRBV19 with TRBJ2-3; D is uncertain. Germline lookup yields CDR1 LNHDA and CDR2 SQIVND (reference sequence). V was shortened by 5 bases and J by 7 bases, with 16 bases between the two germline ends. The CDR3 is 14 residues long. The CDR3 sequence is CASSVGPPQNTQYF. CDR3 coding DNA: TGTGCCAGTAGTGTTGGACCACCCCAAAATACGCAGTATTTT.

This clonotype was seen more than once but under ten times. This chain connects TRBV9 to TRBJ1-2; D may be TRBD1 (5 bases). Germline V CDR1 and CDR2: SGDLS, YYNGEE. There are 14 residues in the CDR3. The V end was cut by 4 bases, the J end by 5 bases, with 15 bases between. The CDR3 sequence is CASSPSPGEYGYTF. The CDR3 region has the DNA TGTGCCAGCAGCCCGTCCCCGGGGGAATATGGCTACACCTTC.

The V and J genes are TRBV28 and TRBJ2-3; TRBD2 matches at 7 bases. CDR1 and CDR2 (germline): MDHEN, SYDVKM. The CDR3 extends over 17 amino acids. Trimming took 1 base from V and 0 from J; bases not matched to a gene: 7. CDR3 nucleotides: TGTGCCAGCAGTTTATTACTGACTAGCCCAAGCACAGATACGCAGTATTTT. This sequence encodes CASSLLLTSPSTDTQYF. Together with reference TRBV28 and TRBJ2-3, the CDR3 gives the full variable domain: DVKVTQSSRYLVKRTGEKVFLECVQDMDHENMFWYRQDPGLGLRLIYFSYDVKMKEKGDIPEGYSVSREKKERFSLILESASTNQTSMYLCASSLLLTSPSTDTQYFGPGTRLTVL.

This clonotype was seen a handful of times. The chain links TRBV3-1 to TRBJ2-7; 7 nucleotides match TRBD1. CDR1 is LGHDT and CDR2 is YNNKEL in the germline V gene (reference sequence). The J segment lost 0 bases and the V segment lost 4 bases, leaving 9 bases of the junction unmatched. This CDR3 comprises 16 residues. CDR3 region: CASSRNPGQISYEQYF. The CDR3 bases are TGTGCCAGCAGCCGTAATCCGGGACAGATCTCCTACGAGCAGTACTTC.

The rearrangement uses TRBV12-3 or TRBV12-4 and TRBJ2-7, with 9 nucleotides matching TRBD2. V lost 3 bases to trimming and J lost 0 bases; unmatched junction nucleotides: 9. This CDR3 contains 17 residues. This CDR3 is CASSFGSGGLSSYEQYF. For the CDR3, the DNA is TGTGCCAGCAGTTTCGGTAGCGGGGGCCTTAGCTCCTACGAGCAGTACTTC.

The J gene is TRBJ2-3, the V gene TRBV28; 8 bases fit TRBD2. After removal of 8 bases from V and 6 bases from J, the junction contained 13 bases not matched to a gene. Germline assignment: CDR1 MDHEN and CDR2 SYDVKM. The CDR3 has 15 amino acids. The CDR3, as DNA: TGTGCCAGCGGGTCGGGAGGGCTCAACCAGGATACGCAGTATTTT. Its protein is CASGSGGLNQDTQYF.

V gene TRBV13 combines with J gene TRBJ1-2, with D tentatively TRBD1 (5 bases). CDR1 and CDR2 (germline): PRHDT, FYEKMQ (reference sequence). This CDR3 has 15 residues. The V end lost 5 bases, the J end lost 5 bases, and 18 bases lay between the germline ends. The CDR3 loop reads CASSPRGGKSYGYTF. The DNA for the CDR3 is TGTGCCAGCAGCCCCCGGGGGGGGAAGAGTTATGGCTACACCTTC.

This chain uses TRBV6-1 with TRBJ2-5; TRBD1 agrees at 8 bases. The DNA end favors TRBJ2-7, so the J call may be wrong. Germline CDR1 and CDR2: MNHNS and SASEGT. The CDR3 extends over 14 amino acids. The CDR3 sequence is CASSGRTGLAEQYF. For the CDR3, the DNA is TGTGCCAGCAGTGGAAGGACAGGGCTCGCCGAGCAGTACTTC.

The J gene is TRBJ2-7, the V gene TRBV29-1; TRBD1 matches at 7 bases. TRBJ2-4 explains the end of the DNA better; the J call may be wrong. Germline CDR1 SQVTM, CDR2 ANQGSEA. This CDR3 is 15 amino acids long. Written as DNA, the CDR3 is TGCAGCGTTGAAAACCCCCAGGGGGATCTAAACATTCAGTACTTC. It codes for CSVENPQGDLNIQYF.

The chain combines TRBV7-9 with TRBJ2-1; a weak D match, TRBD1 (5 bases). CDR1 SEHNR and CDR2 FQNEAQ come from the germline V gene (reference sequence). This CDR3 comprises 15 residues. V was clipped by 1 base and J by 4 bases, with 11 bases between them. CDR3 nucleotides: TGTGCCAGCAGCTTAGGGGGCAGCCGTTACAATGAGCAGTTCTTC. Amino acids: CASSLGGSRYNEQFF.

A few counts support this clonotype. V gene TRBV29-1 combines with J gene TRBJ1-2, with 10 bases identical to TRBD1. The CDR3 loop spans 12 amino acids. In germline, CDR1 is SQVTM, CDR2 ANQGSEA. Germline trimming cut 6 bases from V and 7 bases from J; bases unmatched to any gene: 5. The CDR3 DNA reads TGCAGCGTGGTGGGACAGGGGTCTGGCTACACCTTC. Amino acids: CSVVGQGSGYTF.

This clonotype was counted only a few times. The chain joins TRBV20-1 to TRBJ1-1; no clear D. The CDR3 covers 10 residues. V lost 4 bases and J lost 6, with 6 bases in between. Germline lookup yields CDR1 DFQATT and CDR2 SNEGSKA (reference sequence). The CDR3 spells CSAKHSEAFF. In DNA, the CDR3 is TGCAGTGCTAAACACTCTGAAGCTTTCTTT.

There are a few counts of this clonotype. The rearrangement uses TRBV7-2 and TRBJ2-7, with 8 bases lining up with TRBD1. Germline assignment: CDR1 SGHTA and CDR2 FQGNSA. This CDR3 spans 15 amino acids. Trimming took 4 bases from V and 6 from J; bases not matched to a gene: 11. The CDR3 is CASSSLSQGATEQYF. The CDR3, as DNA: TGTGCCAGCAGCTCTCTGTCGCAGGGGGCTACCGAGCAGTACTTC.

This chain joins TRBV20-1 and TRBJ2-7; 7 nucleotides match TRBD1. The J call is doubtful: the DNA matches TRBJ2-4 better. The CDR3 runs to 16 residues. Germline lookup yields CDR1 DFQATT and CDR2 SNEGSKA (reference sequence). The CDR3 region has the DNA TGCAGTGCTAGAGGTGATACAGGGGTATACAAAAACATTCAGTACTTC. This translates into CSARGDTGVYKNIQYF.

At least ten counts were recorded for this clonotype. This sequence joins TRBV10-3 and TRBJ2-3, with D perhaps matching TRBD2 (6 bases). V was pared by 5 bases and J by 0 bases, with 12 bases between. Germline CDR1 reads ENHRY; CDR2 reads SYGVKD. The CDR3 has 15 residues. CDR3 sequence (DNA): TGTGCCATCAGTCAGGGACTGACAAGCACAGATACGCAGTATTTT. It specifies CAISQGLTSTDTQYF.

This clonotype came up a few times. The CDR3 DNA follows: TGTGCCAGCAGTTGGGGACCCGGGACAGCAGGTGAAAAACTGTTTTTT. Residues: CASSWGPGTAGEKLFF. The rearrangement links TRBV12-3 or TRBV12-4 to TRBJ1-4; 7 bases map to TRBD1. CDR3 size: 16 residues. The junction had 12 bases not matched to a gene; V was cut back by 4 bases and J by 7 bases.

There are many counts of this clonotype. The chain employs TRBV6-6 and TRBJ2-1; 7 bases are a match to TRBD2. Germline-derived CDR1 and CDR2 are MNHNY and SVGAGI (reference sequence). J was trimmed by 4 bases and V by 6 bases; bases with no gene match: 6. The CDR3 consists of 14 residues. Here the CDR3 reads CASRPRGEYNEQFF. As DNA, the CDR3 is TGTGCCAGCAGGCCCCGGGGGGAGTACAATGAGCAGTTCTTC.

There are a few counts of this clonotype. V gene TRBV7-3 combines with J gene TRBJ1-6; 8 bases agree with TRBD1. With 2 bases clipped from V and 0 bases from J, the junction kept 6 bases outside the gene matches. CDR3 length equals 18 residues. CDR1 SGHTA and CDR2 FQGTGA come from the germline V gene. CDR3 sequence reads: CASSLFGQGTSYNSPLHF. CDR3 in DNA: TGTGCCAGCAGCTTATTTGGACAGGGTACCTCCTATAATTCACCCCTCCACTTT.